This T cell receptor (beta chain) was sequenced for a study of T cell repertoires in cytomegalovirus infection. Study at large: In the study, CMV epitopes included recently identified HLA-C-restricted and well-studied HLA-B-restricted ones. Indications came from public TCR beta signatures; they pointed to CMV infection and to a matching HLA type. Study conclusions and caveats: Dominant in the ex vivo response were TCR beta clonotypes restricted by HLA-C and specific for CMV. Summed frequency of shared TCR beta families picked out CMV carriers who also had the relevant HLA.

For this clonotype: What it binds is unknown.

A single record per CDR3 protein comes from TCRdb applying MiXCR to the reads. The table lists about 310,000 distinct CDR3 sequences, roughly 25% of them singletons. In germline, CDR1 is LNHDA, CDR2 SQIVND (reference sequence). This CDR3 is 12 amino acids long. V was clipped by 6 bases and J by 7 bases, with 7 bases between them. The specimen comprised cultured PBMCs, sampled from culture after CMV antigen stimulation. The receptor comes from a human donor in good health (CMV status not recorded). Some clones in this sample may be carry-over from other donors' samples. The chain has TRBV19 and TRBJ1-6; the D is unclear. CDR3 protein: CASRPGNSPLHF. CDR3 bases: TGTGCCAGTAGGCCCGGCAATTCACCCCTCCACTTT.